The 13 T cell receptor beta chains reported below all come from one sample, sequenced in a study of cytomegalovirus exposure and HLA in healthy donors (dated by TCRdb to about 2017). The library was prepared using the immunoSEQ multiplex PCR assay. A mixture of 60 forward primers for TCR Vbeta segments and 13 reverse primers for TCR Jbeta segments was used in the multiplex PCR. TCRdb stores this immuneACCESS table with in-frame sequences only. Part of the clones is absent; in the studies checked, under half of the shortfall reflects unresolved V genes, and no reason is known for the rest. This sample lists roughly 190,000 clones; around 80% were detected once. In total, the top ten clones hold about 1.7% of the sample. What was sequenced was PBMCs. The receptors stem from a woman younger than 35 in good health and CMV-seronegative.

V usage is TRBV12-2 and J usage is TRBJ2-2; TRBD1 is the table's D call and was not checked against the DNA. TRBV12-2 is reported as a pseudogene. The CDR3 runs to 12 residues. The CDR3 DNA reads TGTGCAAGTCGCTTTTGTCACGGGGAGCTGTTTTTT. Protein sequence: CASRFCHGELFF.

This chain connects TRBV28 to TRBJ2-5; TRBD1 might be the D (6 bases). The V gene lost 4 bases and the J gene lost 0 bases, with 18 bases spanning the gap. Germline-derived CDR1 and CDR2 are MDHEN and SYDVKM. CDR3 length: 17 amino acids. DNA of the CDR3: TGTGCCAGCAGTTCTACCGACCGAAGGGGGTACCAAGAGACCCAGTACTTC. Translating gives CASSSTDRRGYQETQYF.

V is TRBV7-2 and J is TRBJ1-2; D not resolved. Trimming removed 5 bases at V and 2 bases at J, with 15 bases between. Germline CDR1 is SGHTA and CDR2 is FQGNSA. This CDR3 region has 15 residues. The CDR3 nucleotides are TGTGCCAGCAGCCCCTACCAGACACCGAACTATGGCTACACCTTC. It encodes CASSPYQTPNYGYTF.

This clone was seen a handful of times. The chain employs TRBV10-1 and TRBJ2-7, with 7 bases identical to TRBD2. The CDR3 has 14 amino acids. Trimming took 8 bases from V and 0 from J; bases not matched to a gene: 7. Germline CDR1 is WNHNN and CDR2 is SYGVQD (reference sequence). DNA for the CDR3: TGCGCCAGCGGGGCGGGAGTCCCCTCCTACGAGCAGTACTTC. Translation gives CASGAGVPSYEQYF.

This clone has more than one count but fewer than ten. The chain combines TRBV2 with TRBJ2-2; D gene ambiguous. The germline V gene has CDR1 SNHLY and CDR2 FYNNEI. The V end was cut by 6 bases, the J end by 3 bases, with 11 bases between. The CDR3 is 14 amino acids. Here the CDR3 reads CASSGPRDTGELFF. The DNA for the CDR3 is TGTGCCAGCAGCGGCCCTCGGGACACCGGGGAGCTGTTTTTT.

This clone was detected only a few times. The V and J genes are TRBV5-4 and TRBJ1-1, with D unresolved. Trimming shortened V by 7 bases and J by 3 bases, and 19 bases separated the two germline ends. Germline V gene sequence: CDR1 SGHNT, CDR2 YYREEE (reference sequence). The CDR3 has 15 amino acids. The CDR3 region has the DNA TGTGCCAGCTCCTTGGCTCCGTCAGAGGACACTGAAGCTTTCTTT. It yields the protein CASSLAPSEDTEAFF.

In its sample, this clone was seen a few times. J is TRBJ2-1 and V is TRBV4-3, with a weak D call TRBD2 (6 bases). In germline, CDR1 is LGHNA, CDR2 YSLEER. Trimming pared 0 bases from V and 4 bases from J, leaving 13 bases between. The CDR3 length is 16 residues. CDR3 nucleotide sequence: TGCGCCAGCAGCCAAGATTACCCTAGCGAGTACAATGAGCAGTTCTTC. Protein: CASSQDYPSEYNEQFF.

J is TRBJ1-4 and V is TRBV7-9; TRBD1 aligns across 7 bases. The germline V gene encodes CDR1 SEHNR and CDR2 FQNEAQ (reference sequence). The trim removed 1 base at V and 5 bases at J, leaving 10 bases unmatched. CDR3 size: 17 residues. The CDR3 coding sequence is TGTGCCAGCAGCTTAGGAAGTACGGGACAGAAAAATGAAAAACTGTTTTTT. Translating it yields CASSLGSTGQKNEKLFF.

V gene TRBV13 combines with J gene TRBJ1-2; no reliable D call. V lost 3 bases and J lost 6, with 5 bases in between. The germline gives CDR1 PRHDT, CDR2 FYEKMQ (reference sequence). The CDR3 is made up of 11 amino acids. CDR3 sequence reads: CASSFWHGYTF. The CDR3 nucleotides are TGTGCCAGCAGCTTTTGGCATGGCTACACCTTC. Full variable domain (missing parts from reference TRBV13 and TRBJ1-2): AAGVIQSPRHLIKEKRETATLKCYPIPRHDTVYWYQQGPGQDPQFLISFYEKMQSDKGSIPDRFSAQQFSDYHSELNMSSLELGDSALYFCASSFWHGYTFGSGTRLTVV.

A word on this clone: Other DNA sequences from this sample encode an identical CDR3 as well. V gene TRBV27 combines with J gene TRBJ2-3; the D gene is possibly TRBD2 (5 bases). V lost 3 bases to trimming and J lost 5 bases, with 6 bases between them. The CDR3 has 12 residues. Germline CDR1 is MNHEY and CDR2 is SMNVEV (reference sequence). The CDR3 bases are TGTGCCAGCAGTTTCGGAGGAGATACGCAGTATTTT. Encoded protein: CASSFGGDTQYF.

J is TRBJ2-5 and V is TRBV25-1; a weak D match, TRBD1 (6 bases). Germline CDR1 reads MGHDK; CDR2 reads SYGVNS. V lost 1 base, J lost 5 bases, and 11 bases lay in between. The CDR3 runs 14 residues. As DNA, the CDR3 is TGTGCCAGCAGTGAATCAGGGGTAGGCGAGACCCAGTACTTC. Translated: CASSESGVGETQYF. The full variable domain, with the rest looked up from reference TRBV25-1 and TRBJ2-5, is EADIYQTPRYLVIGTGKKITLECSQTMGHDKMYWYQQDPGMELHLIHYSYGVNSTEKGDLSSESTVSRIRTEHFPLTLESARPSHTSQYLCASSESGVGETQYFGPGTRLLVL.

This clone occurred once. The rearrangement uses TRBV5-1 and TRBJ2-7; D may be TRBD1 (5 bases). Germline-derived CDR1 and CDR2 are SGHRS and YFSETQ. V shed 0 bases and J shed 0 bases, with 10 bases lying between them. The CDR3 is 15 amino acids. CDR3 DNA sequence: TGCGCCAGCAGCTTGGAGACAGCCTCCTCCTACGAGCAGTACTTC. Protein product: CASSLETASSYEQYF.

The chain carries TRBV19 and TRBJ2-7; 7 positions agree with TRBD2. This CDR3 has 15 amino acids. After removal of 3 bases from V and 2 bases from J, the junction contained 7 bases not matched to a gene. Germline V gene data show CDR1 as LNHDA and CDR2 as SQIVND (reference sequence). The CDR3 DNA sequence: TGTGCCAGTAGTATCGGAGCTAGCGGAACCTACGAGCAGTACTTC. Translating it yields CASSIGASGTYEQYF.